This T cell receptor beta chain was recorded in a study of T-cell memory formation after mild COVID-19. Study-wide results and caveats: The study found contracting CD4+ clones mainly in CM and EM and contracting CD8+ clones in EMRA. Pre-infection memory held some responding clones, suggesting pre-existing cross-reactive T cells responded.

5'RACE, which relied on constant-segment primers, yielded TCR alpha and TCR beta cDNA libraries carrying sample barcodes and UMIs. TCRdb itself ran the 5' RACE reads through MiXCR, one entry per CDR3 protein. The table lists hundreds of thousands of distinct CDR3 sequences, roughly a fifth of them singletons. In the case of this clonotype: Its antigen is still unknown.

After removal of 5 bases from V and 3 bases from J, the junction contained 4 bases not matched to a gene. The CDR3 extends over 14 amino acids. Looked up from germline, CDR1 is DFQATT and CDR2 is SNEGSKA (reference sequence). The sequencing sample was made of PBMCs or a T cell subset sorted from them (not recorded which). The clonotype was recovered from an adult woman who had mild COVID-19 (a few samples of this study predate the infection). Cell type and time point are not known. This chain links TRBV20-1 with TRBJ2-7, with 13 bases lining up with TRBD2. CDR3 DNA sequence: TGCAGTGCTCGGACTAGCGGGGGAATCTACGAGCAGTACTTC. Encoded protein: CSARTSGGIYEQYF.